One and the same sample provided the 17 T cell receptor beta chains below, sequenced in a study of shared clonotypes between healthy human individuals. TCRdb's copy holds only in-frame clones and misses some; the assay was immunoSEQ multiplex PCR. This sample has some 2,000,000 clones, with 95% found just once. What was sequenced was naive CD4+ T cells sorted from blood. This sample's subset: CD45RA+ positively selected. Source of these receptors: a man younger than 35 in good health.

The chain couples TRBV2 to TRBJ2-5; D gene uncertain. Germline CDR1 SNHLY, CDR2 FYNNEI. Trimming cost V 6 bases and J 5 bases, with 13 bases left between them. The CDR3 extends over 13 amino acids. CDR3 residues: CASSGEYRETQYF. The CDR3 nucleotides read TGTGCCAGCAGCGGAGAGTATAGGGAGACCCAGTACTTC.

This clone was seen a single time. This chain connects TRBV5-4 to TRBJ2-2, with TRBD1 identical over 7 bases. V dropped 4 bases and J dropped 4; count of bases not matched to a gene: 10. The CDR3 sequence is 16 residues long. CDR1 is SGHNT, CDR2 YYREEE, per germline (reference sequence). In DNA, the CDR3 is TGTGCCAGCAGCCGCCGGGACAGAAGCCTCACCGGGGAGCTGTTTTTT. It is translated as CASSRRDRSLTGELFF.

The gene calls are TRBV10-3 and TRBJ2-4; a possible D gene is TRBD2 (6 bases). Trimming stripped 6 bases from V and 0 bases from J, with 12 bases between. This CDR3 is built from 15 residues. Germline assignment: CDR1 ENHRY and CDR2 SYGVKD. The CDR3, as DNA: TGTGCCATCAGGGGGGGACCGGGAGCCAAAAACATTCAGTACTTC. This encodes CAIRGGPGAKNIQYF.

The chain employs TRBV7-9 and TRBJ2-3; D tentatively fits TRBD1 or TRBD2 (5 bases each). The V gene lost 1 base and the J gene lost 1 base, with 12 bases spanning the gap. CDR1 is SEHNR, CDR2 FQNEAQ, per germline (reference sequence). There are 16 residues in the CDR3. CDR3 sequence (DNA): TGTGCCAGCAGCTTAGGGGGGAACGAACGCACAGATACGCAGTATTTT. Translating it yields CASSLGGNERTDTQYF.

The J gene is TRBJ2-7, the V gene TRBV5-6; TRBD2 is a possible D gene (6 bases). Looked up from germline, CDR1 is SGHDT and CDR2 is YYEEEE. Trimming cost V 0 bases and J 7 bases, with 14 bases left between them. CDR3 length equals 14 residues. The CDR3: CASSLDRVAEEQYF. CDR3 sequence (DNA): TGTGCCAGCAGCTTGGACCGAGTAGCGGAGGAGCAGTACTTC.

This clone appeared once. The J gene is TRBJ1-5, the V gene TRBV19, with 12 bases that match TRBD1. With 3 bases clipped from V and 11 bases from J, the junction kept 5 bases outside the gene matches. CDR3 length equals 14 residues. The germline gives CDR1 LNHDA, CDR2 SQIVND (reference sequence). The CDR3 nucleotides are TGTGCCAGTAGTATGGGACAGGGGGCTCTATCCCAGCATTTT. Translating gives CASSMGQGALSQHF.

This chain connects TRBV28 to TRBJ2-2; TRBD2 might be the D (5 bases). Per the germline V gene, CDR1 is MDHEN and CDR2 is SYDVKM. The CDR3 sequence is 14 residues long. The V end lost 7 bases, the J end lost 4 bases, and 13 bases lay between the germline ends. The CDR3 DNA is TGTGCCAGCAATGAGGGTACACCCACCGGGGAGCTGTTTTTT. It encodes CASNEGTPTGELFF.

The rearrangement uses TRBV30 and TRBJ2-7; a possible D gene is TRBD1 (5 bases). Deletions cut 4 bases from V and 0 bases from J, with 7 bases between. This CDR3 region has 12 residues. CDR1 is GTSNPN and CDR2 is SVGIG in the germline V gene (reference sequence). The CDR3 DNA follows: TGTGCCTGGATGGACAACTCCTACGAGCAGTACTTC. Translating it yields CAWMDNSYEQYF.

The gene calls are TRBV5-1 and TRBJ2-7; 10 nucleotides agree with TRBD1. CDR1 SGHRS and CDR2 YFSETQ come from the germline V gene. The ends lost 4 bases at V and 2 bases at J; junction bases unmatched: 6. This CDR3 has 15 amino acids. DNA for the CDR3: TGCGCCAGCAGCCAAGGCGGGACAGGGGCCTACGAGCAGTACTTC. Its translation is CASSQGGTGAYEQYF.

V usage is TRBV25-1 and J usage is TRBJ1-1; 8 positions match TRBD1. The CDR3 totals 15 residues. Germline CDR1 and CDR2: MGHDK and SYGVNS. With V trimmed by 1 base and J by 2 bases, 3 bases remained unmatched. The CDR3 loop is CASSEWGQVNTEAFF. DNA of the CDR3: TGTGCCAGCAGTGAATGGGGACAGGTTAACACTGAAGCTTTCTTT. The full variable domain, its missing parts supplied by reference TRBV25-1 and TRBJ1-1, is EADIYQTPRYLVIGTGKKITLECSQTMGHDKMYWYQQDPGMELHLIHYSYGVNSTEKGDLSSESTVSRIRTEHFPLTLESARPSHTSQYLCASSEWGQVNTEAFFGQGTRLTVV.

J is TRBJ2-7 and V is TRBV5-1, with TRBD2 identical over 14 bases. The CDR3 length is 16 residues. Germline trimming cut 3 bases from V and 5 bases from J; bases unmatched to any gene: 7. CDR1 and CDR2 from the germline V gene are SGHRS and YFSETQ. The CDR3: CASSWGLAGASDEQYF. The CDR3 bases are TGCGCCAGCAGCTGGGGACTAGCGGGGGCGTCCGACGAGCAGTACTTC.

This chain links TRBV2 with TRBJ2-4; D gene ambiguous. Germline V gene sequence: CDR1 SNHLY, CDR2 FYNNEI. CDR3 length: 13 amino acids. The V end lost 1 base, the J end lost 13 bases, and 14 bases lay between the germline ends. CDR3 amino acids: CASSEGLPSFQYF. The CDR3 DNA reads TGTGCCAGCAGTGAAGGGCTACCGTCGTTCCAGTACTTC.

A single count supports this clone. V is TRBV19 and J is TRBJ1-4, with 9 bases that match TRBD1. The CDR3 loop spans 14 amino acids. Trimming removed 7 bases from V and 6 bases from J; junction bases left unmatched: 6. CDR1 is LNHDA and CDR2 is SQIVND in the germline V gene (reference sequence). CDR3 sequence (DNA): TGTGCCAGTACGGACAGGGGAAAAGATGAAAAACTGTTTTTT. This codes for CASTDRGKDEKLFF. The whole variable domain, remainder taken from reference TRBV19 and TRBJ1-4, is DGGITQSPKYLFRKEGQNVTLSCEQNLNHDAMYWYRQDPGQGLRLIYYSQIVNDFQKGDIAEGYSVSREKKESFPLTVTSAQKNPTAFYLCASTDRGKDEKLFFGSGTQLSVL.

The chain uses TRBV6-1 and TRBJ2-1, with TRBD2 matching over 7 bases. V was pared by 6 bases and J by 6 bases, with 14 bases of the junction left unmatched. The CDR3 covers 16 residues. Germline CDR1 MNHNS, CDR2 SASEGT. The CDR3 DNA sequence: TGTGCCAGCAGGGAAAGACTAGCACCGTTGGTCAATGAGCAGTTCTTC. Protein product: CASRERLAPLVNEQFF.

The V gene is TRBV7-9, the J gene TRBJ1-3; TRBD1 aligns across 7 bases. The CDR3 loop spans 15 amino acids. Germline CDR1 and CDR2: SEHNR and FQNEAQ (reference sequence). V gave up 4 bases and J gave up 0 bases; unmatched junction bases: 3. CDR3 region: CASSSGQDSGNTIYF. As DNA, the CDR3 is TGTGCCAGCAGCTCCGGACAGGACTCTGGAAACACCATATATTTT. The full variable domain, completed using reference TRBV7-9 and TRBJ1-3, is DTGVSQNPRHKITKRGQNVTFRCDPISEHNRLYWYRQTLGQGPEFLTYFQNEAQLEKSRLLSDRFSAERPKGSFSTLEIQRTEQGDSAMYLCASSSGQDSGNTIYFGEGSWLTVV.

This clone was seen just once. V usage is TRBV5-1 and J usage is TRBJ2-7; 8 bases agree with TRBD1. J was trimmed by 3 bases and V by 2 bases; bases with no gene match: 7. Germline CDR1 is SGHRS and CDR2 is YFSETQ. The CDR3 consists of 15 residues. The CDR3 DNA sequence: TGCGCCAGCAGCTTTGCGGACAGGGACTTCTACGAGCAGTACTTC. This translates into CASSFADRDFYEQYF.

The chain links TRBV4-1 to TRBJ2-1, with 14 nucleotides matching TRBD2. V gave up 1 base and J gave up 0 bases; unmatched junction bases: 8. The CDR3 consists of 20 residues. Germline V gene lookup returns CDR1 MGHRA and CDR2 YSYEKL. CDR3 in DNA: TGCGCCAGCAGCCAAGGGACTAGCGGGGGGCACTCGAGCTCCTACAATGAGCAGTTCTTC. Translation: CASSQGTSGGHSSSYNEQFF.